The present T cell receptor beta chain was sequenced within a study of T cells expressing NK-cell markers. TCR beta libraries carry UMIs added by 5'RACE template switching. After re-calling the 5' RACE reads, TCRdb lists one entry per CDR3 protein, DNA absent. Its listing shows 550,000 or so distinct CDR3 sequences. Comments on this clonotype: Its antigen is as yet unknown.

Study-wide results and caveats: Questions lingered over whether expanded NKG2C+ T cell clones were HCMV-specific.

Germline CDR1 reads SGHRS; CDR2 reads YFSETQ. CDR3 size: 16 residues. This clonotype was sampled from a man younger than 35 in good health. Specimen: blood T cells: a sorted CD56 or NKG2C T cell subset, CD4+ or CD8+ T cells, or bulk PBMC T cells (not recorded which). This rearrangement joins TRBV5-1 to TRBJ1-1; TCRdb indicates TRBD1, and absent DNA this call remains unverified. The CDR3 here is CASSRTGTGFNTEAFF.